This record concerns one TCR beta chain sequence. The sample comes from a study of blood T cell repertoires in COVID-19. Whole-study context: Samples came from the United States, Italy and Spain, spanning acute and convalescent COVID-19. The analysed material was cDNA or gDNA that came from T cells, B-cell-depleted T cells, or PBMCs.

The CDR3 totals 15 residues. J gave up 6 bases and V 4 bases, and 7 bases lay outside the gene matches. The germline V gene encodes CDR1 MNHEY and CDR2 SMNVEV (reference sequence). Methods used by the authors: Amplification with reference gene primers provided the estimates of nucleated cell counts. Method: immunoSEQ multiplex PCR; TCRdb's copy keeps in-frame clones and lacks some. V, J and clone size were drawn from that table, and D and trimming were deduced from the DNA. The table shows about 480,000 clones, with approximately 91% occurring only once. The receptor comes from a woman between 50 and 59 years old with COVID-19, enrolled during active disease. Sequencing was performed on peripheral blood. This chain joins TRBV27 and TRBJ1-2, with TRBD1 matching 11 bases. The CDR3 sequence: CASSSSWTGGNGYTF. CDR3 DNA sequence: TGTGCCAGCAGTTCGAGTTGGACAGGGGGCAATGGCTACACCTTC.